The subject of this entry is one T cell receptor beta chain. A sample-barcoded 5' primer and a J-beta primer mix were used in a second PCR of roughly 7 to 11 cycles. TCRdb fed the 5' RACE reads into MiXCR, producing one record per CDR3 protein. The sample lists some 700,000 distinct CDR3 sequences; around 46% were seen once. The CDR3 sequence is 12 residues long. V lost 4 bases and J 3 bases, leaving 9 bases between the germline ends. Looked up from germline, CDR1 is DFQATT and CDR2 is SNEGSKA (reference sequence). This record comes from a study of blood T cells in healthy people across ages. V gene TRBV20-1 combines with J gene TRBJ1-2; tentative D call: TRBD1 (6 bases). This sequence originates from a woman aged 60-75 years in good health. The sequenced sample was blood. CDR3 DNA sequence: TGCAGTGCTATGCAGGGGTACTATGGCTACACCTTC. Protein product: CSAMQGYYGYTF.